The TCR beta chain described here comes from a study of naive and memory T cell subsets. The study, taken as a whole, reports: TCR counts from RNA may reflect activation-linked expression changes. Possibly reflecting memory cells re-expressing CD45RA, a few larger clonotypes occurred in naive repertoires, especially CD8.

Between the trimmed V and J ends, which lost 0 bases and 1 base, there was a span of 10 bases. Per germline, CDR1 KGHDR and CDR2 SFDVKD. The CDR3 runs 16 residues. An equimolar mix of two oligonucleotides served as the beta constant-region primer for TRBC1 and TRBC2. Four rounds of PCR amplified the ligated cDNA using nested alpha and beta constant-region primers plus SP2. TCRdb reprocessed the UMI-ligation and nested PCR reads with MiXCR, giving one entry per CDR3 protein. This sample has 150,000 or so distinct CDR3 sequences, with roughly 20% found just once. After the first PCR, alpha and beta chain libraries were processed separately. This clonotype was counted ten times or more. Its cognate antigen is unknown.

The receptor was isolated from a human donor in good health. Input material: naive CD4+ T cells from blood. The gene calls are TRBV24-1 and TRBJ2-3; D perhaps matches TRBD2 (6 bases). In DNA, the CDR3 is TGTGCCACCAGTGATTTGCGGGGGAGTGGCACAGATACGCAGTATTTT. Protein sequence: CATSDLRGSGTDTQYF.